This T cell receptor (beta chain) was observed in a study of cytomegalovirus exposure and HLA in healthy donors. Study-wide results and limits: A later analysis linked 16,951 TCR beta sequences to HLA alleles at 0.05 false discovery rate.

The PCR made use of 60 Vbeta and 13 Jbeta primers. Here immunoSEQ multiplex PCR was the method, and the copy in TCRdb shows in-frame clones only, minus some. The data hold 150,000 or so clones, with more than 65% observed a single time. This clone was observed a handful of times. Antigen unknown. J was trimmed by 0 bases and V by 2 bases; bases with no gene match: 13. The V gene's germline CDR1 is SEHNR and CDR2 FQNEAQ (reference sequence). The CDR3 is 19 amino acids. Sequencing input: PBMCs. J is TRBJ1-5 and V is TRBV7-9, with 7 nucleotides matching TRBD1. The sequence was obtained from a male donor in good health and CMV-seronegative. The CDR3 region is CASSLTGAGPLYSNQPQHF. CDR3 DNA: TGTGCCAGCAGCTTAACAGGGGCAGGGCCCCTTTATAGCAATCAGCCCCAGCATTTT.